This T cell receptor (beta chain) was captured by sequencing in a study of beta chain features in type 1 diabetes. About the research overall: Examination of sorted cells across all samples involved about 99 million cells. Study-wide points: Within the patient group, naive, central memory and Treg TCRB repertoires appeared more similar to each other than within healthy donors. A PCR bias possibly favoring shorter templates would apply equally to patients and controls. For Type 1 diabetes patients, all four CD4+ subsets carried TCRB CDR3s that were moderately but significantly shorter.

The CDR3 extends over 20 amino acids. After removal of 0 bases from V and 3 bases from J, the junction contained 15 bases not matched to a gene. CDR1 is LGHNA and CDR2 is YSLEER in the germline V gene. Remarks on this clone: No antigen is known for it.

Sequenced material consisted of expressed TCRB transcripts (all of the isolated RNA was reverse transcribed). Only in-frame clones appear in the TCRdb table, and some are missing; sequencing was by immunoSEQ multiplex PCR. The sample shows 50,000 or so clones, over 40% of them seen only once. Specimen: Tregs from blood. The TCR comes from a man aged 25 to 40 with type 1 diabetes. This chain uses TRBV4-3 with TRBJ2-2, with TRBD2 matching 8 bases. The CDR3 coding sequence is TGCGCCAGCAGCCAAGAACATGTACCTAGCGGGCGGGCACACACCGGGGAGCTGTTTTTT. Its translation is CASSQEHVPSGRAHTGELFF.